These 12 T cell receptor beta chains share one sample of origin, sequenced in a study of beta chain features in type 1 diabetes. Every bit of the isolated RNA underwent reverse transcription, so sequencing read expressed TCRB transcripts. Measured with immunoSEQ multiplex PCR; TCRdb has only the in-frame clones, and not every one. The sample shows approximately 110,000 clones, approximately 39% of them seen only once. The sequencing input was stem cell memory CD4+ T cells from blood. Receptors were obtained from a woman aged 18-29 years in good health.

The V gene is TRBV5-1, the J gene TRBJ2-6; weak D call: TRBD1 (6 bases). Trimming removed 4 bases at V and 4 bases at J, with 15 bases between. From germline, CDR1 is SGHRS and CDR2 YFSETQ. The CDR3 runs 16 residues. The CDR3 here is CASSRNRVQGANVLTF. The DNA of the CDR3 is TGCGCCAGCAGCCGAAACAGGGTACAAGGGGCCAACGTCCTGACTTTC.

This chain joins TRBV7-8 and TRBJ2-4; the D is unclear. This CDR3 contains 17 residues. Between the trimmed V and J ends, which lost 5 bases and 0 bases, there was a span of 17 bases. Germline lookup yields CDR1 SGHVS and CDR2 FQNEAQ. The chain's CDR3 is CASSTTSSQRAKNIQYF. Here the CDR3 DNA reads TGTGCCAGCAGCACTACCTCCAGCCAACGAGCCAAAAACATTCAGTACTTC. Combining the CDR3 with reference TRBV7-8 and TRBJ2-4 gives the whole variable domain GAGVSQSPRYKVAKRGQDVALRCDPISGHVSLFWYQQALGQGPEFLTYFQNEAQLDKSGLPSDRFFAERPEGSVSTLKIQRTQQEDSAVYLCASSTTSSQRAKNIQYFGAGTRLSVL.

The V call is TRBV11-2, the J call TRBJ1-2; D is perhaps TRBD1 (5 bases). Germline V gene lookup returns CDR1 SGHAT and CDR2 FQNNGV. V was trimmed by 3 bases and J by 4 bases, leaving 12 bases between them. CDR3 length equals 14 residues. CDR3 sequence reads: CASSFRGYSYGYTF. The CDR3 bases are TGTGCCAGCAGCTTTCGGGGGTACAGCTATGGCTACACCTTC.

This clone appeared a few times. The rearrangement joins TRBV5-4 to TRBJ2-1, with TRBD1 matching 7 bases. This CDR3 spans 11 amino acids. CDR1 is SGHNT, CDR2 YYREEE, per germline (reference sequence). Losses at the gene ends were 4 bases for V and 11 bases for J; bases not matched to a gene: 3. CDR3 sequence (DNA): TGTGCCAGCAGCCTGGGACAGAAGCAGTTCTTC. It codes for CASSLGQKQFF.

The CDR3 reads CASSATSEGGLQYF. DNA of the CDR3: TGTGCCAGCAGCGCGACTAGCGAAGGTGGTTTGCAGTACTTC. This rearrangement joins TRBV9 to TRBJ2-7; 8 nucleotides line up with TRBD2. Germline V gene sequence: CDR1 SGDLS, CDR2 YYNGEE. V lost 3 bases and J lost 9; bases outside the gene matches: 11. The CDR3 extends over 14 amino acids.

This clone showed up just a few times. The V gene is TRBV19, the J gene TRBJ1-1, with a tentative D call TRBD1 (6 bases). Germline V CDR1 and CDR2: LNHDA, SQIVND (reference sequence). The CDR3 loop spans 15 amino acids. Deletions cut 6 bases from V and 4 bases from J, with 18 bases between. CDR3 nucleotide sequence: TGTGCCAGTAGATCGACAGGTTCCCGCGGCACTGAAGCTTTCTTT. Its translation: CASRSTGSRGTEAFF.

V is TRBV29-1 and J is TRBJ2-7, with 8 bases that match TRBD1. V gave up 6 bases and J gave up 2 bases; unmatched junction bases: 12. Looked up from germline, CDR1 is SQVTM and CDR2 is ANQGSEA. CDR3 length: 15 amino acids. The CDR3 DNA sequence: TGCAGCGTCGAAACTGGATTGGGACAGGCCTACGAGCAGTACTTC. Translating it yields CSVETGLGQAYEQYF.

This clone was seen only a few times. The rearrangement uses TRBV28 and TRBJ2-7; TRBD2 might be the D (5 bases). Trimming stripped 3 bases from V and 2 bases from J, with 17 bases between. This CDR3 comprises 16 residues. Germline CDR1 MDHEN, CDR2 SYDVKM. The CDR3 nucleotides read TGTGCCAGCAGTTTCGTTGGGCTAGCAAACACCTACGAGCAGTACTTC. It is translated as CASSFVGLANTYEQYF.

The V call is TRBV4-1, the J call TRBJ2-5; D unclear. The germline CDR1 and CDR2 sequences are MGHRA and YSYEKL. The V end lost 0 bases, the J end lost 2 bases, and 13 bases lay between the germline ends. The CDR3 consists of 16 residues. CDR3 sequence reads: CASSQELGLSQETQYF. In DNA, the CDR3 is TGCGCCAGCAGCCAAGAGTTGGGCCTTTCACAAGAGACCCAGTACTTC.

The rearrangement joins TRBV6-5 to TRBJ1-1; unclear D gene. CDR1 MNHEY and CDR2 SVGAGI come from the germline V gene. This CDR3 region has 13 residues. V was clipped by 4 bases and J by 0 bases, with 6 bases between them. CDR3 in DNA: TGTGCCAGCAGTTCCCCTATGAACACTGAAGCTTTCTTT. Translating it yields CASSSPMNTEAFF.

This clone has only a few counts. The CDR3 protein is CASSVPGLAGGEQFF. The CDR3, as DNA: TGTGCCAGCAGTGTTCCGGGACTAGCGGGAGGTGAGCAGTTCTTC. This chain joins TRBV6-5 and TRBJ2-1, with 15 bases matching TRBD2. Germline V lookup: CDR1 MNHEY, CDR2 SVGAGI. The V gene end was trimmed by 5 bases and the J gene end by 9 bases; junction bases not matched to a gene: 5. This CDR3 has 15 residues.

In this sample, this clone turned up a few times. The rearrangement joins TRBV27 to TRBJ2-3; 9 bases map to TRBD2. V lost 0 bases, J lost 4 bases, and 8 bases stayed unmatched. Germline V gene data show CDR1 as MNHEY and CDR2 as SMNVEV (reference sequence). The CDR3 runs 17 residues. The CDR3 spells CASSLSKRSGSADTQYF. CDR3 bases: TGTGCCAGCAGTTTATCGAAACGTAGCGGGAGTGCAGATACGCAGTATTTT.